This TCR beta chain originates from a study of T cell responses to AZD1222 COVID-19 vaccine. Overall study results and limits: Unmutated variant regions are reportedly targeted by nearly half of spike-specific TCRs. Recipients of AZD1222 seropositive at baseline numbered only 5 or 6. Mostly white British, mostly female donors; authors suggested clonal diversity may be underestimated. The study found vaccine-associated CD4 TCRs spanning spike, dominant at 160-218 and 743-854.

Trimming shortened V by 2 bases and J by 4 bases, and 10 bases separated the two germline ends. Germline values: CDR1 SGHNT, CDR2 YYREEE (reference sequence). CDR3 length equals 14 residues. In the case of this clone: The antigen remains unidentified.

The method was immunoSEQ multiplex PCR; TCRdb's version includes in-frame clones alone and lacks a portion of them. The sample holds about 140,000 clones, approximately 91% seen once. The sequencing here drew on peripheral blood, taken 28 days after the second AZD1222 dose. The sequence was collected from an adult who received the AZD1222 COVID-19 vaccine. The chain employs TRBV5-4 and TRBJ1-5; D perhaps matches TRBD1 (5 bases). CDR3 protein: CASSLWGPNQPQHF. The CDR3 DNA reads as TGTGCCAGCAGCTTATGGGGACCTAATCAGCCCCAGCATTTT.